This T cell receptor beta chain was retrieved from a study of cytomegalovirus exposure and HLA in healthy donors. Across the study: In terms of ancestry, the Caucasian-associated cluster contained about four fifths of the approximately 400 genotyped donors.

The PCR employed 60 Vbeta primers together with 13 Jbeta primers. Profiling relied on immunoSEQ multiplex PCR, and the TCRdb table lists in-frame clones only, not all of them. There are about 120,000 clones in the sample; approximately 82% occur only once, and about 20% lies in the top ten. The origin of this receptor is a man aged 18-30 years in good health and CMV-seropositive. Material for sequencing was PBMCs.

The CDR3 region is CASSLHRGENTEAFF. The DNA for the CDR3 is TGTGCCAGCAGCCTCCACAGGGGGGAGAACACTGAAGCTTTCTTT. The chain links TRBV9 to TRBJ1-1, with TRBD1 matching over 8 bases. The CDR3 runs to 15 residues. Per the germline V gene, CDR1 is SGDLS and CDR2 is YYNGEE. V was clipped by 4 bases and J by 1 base; unmatched bases: 6.